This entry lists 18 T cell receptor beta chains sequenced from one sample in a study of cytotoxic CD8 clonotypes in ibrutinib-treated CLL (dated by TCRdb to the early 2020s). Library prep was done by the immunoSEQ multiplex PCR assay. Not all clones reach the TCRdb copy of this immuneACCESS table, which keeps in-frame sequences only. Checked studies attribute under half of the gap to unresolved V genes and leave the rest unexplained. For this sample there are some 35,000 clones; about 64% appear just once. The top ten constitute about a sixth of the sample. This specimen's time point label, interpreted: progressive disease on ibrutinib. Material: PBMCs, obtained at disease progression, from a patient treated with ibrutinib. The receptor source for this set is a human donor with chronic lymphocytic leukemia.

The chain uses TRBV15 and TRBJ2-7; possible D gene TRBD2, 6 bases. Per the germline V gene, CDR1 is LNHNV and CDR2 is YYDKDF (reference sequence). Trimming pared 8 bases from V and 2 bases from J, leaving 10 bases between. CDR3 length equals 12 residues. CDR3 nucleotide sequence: TGTGCCACCGGGGCGGGACCCTACGAGCAGTACTTC. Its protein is CATGAGPYEQYF.

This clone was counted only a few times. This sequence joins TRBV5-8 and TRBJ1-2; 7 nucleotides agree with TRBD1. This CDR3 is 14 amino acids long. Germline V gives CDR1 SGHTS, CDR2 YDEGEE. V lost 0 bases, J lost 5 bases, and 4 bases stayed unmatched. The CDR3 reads CASSLEGQKYGYTF. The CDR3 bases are TGTGCCAGCAGCTTGGAGGGACAGAAGTATGGCTACACCTTC.

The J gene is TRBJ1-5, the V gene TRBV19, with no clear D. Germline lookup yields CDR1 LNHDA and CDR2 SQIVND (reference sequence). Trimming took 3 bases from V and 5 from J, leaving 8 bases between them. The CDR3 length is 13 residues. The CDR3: CASSIEFYQPQHF. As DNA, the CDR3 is TGTGCCAGTAGTATCGAGTTTTATCAGCCCCAGCATTTT. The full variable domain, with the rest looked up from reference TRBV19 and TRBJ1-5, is DGGITQSPKYLFRKEGQNVTLSCEQNLNHDAMYWYRQDPGQGLRLIYYSQIVNDFQKGDIAEGYSVSREKKESFPLTVTSAQKNPTAFYLCASSIEFYQPQHFGDGTRLSIL.

The DNA of the CDR3 is TGTGCCAGCAGCTGGAACCACAGGGTTGGCGAGCAGTTCTTC. Translated: CASSWNHRVGEQFF. The rearrangement links TRBV5-4 to TRBJ2-1; D possibly corresponds to TRBD1 (6 bases). The CDR3 has 14 amino acids. V shed 3 bases and J shed 10 bases, with 17 bases lying between them. The germline gives CDR1 SGHNT, CDR2 YYREEE (reference sequence).

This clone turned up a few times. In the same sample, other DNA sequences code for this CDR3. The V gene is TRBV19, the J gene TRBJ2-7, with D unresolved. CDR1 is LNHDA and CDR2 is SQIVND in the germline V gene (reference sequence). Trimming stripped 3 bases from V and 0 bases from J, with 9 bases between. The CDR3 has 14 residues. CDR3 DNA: TGTGCCAGTAGTATGTACAGCCGCTCCTACGAGCAGTACTTC. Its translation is CASSMYSRSYEQYF.

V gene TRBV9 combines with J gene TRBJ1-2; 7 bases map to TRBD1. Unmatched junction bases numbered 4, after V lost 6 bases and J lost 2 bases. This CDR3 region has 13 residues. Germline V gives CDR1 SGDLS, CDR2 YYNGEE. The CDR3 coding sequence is TGTGCCAGCACCCAGACAGGGAACTATGGCTACACCTTC. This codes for CASTQTGNYGYTF.

CDR3 coding DNA: TGTGCCATCAGTCCCCGGTTGGGGACTAGCGGAGATACGCAGTATTTT. Its protein is CAISPRLGTSGDTQYF. The chain recombines TRBV10-3 with TRBJ2-3, with 11 bases aligning to TRBD2. From germline, CDR1 is ENHRY and CDR2 SYGVKD. J lost 5 bases, V lost 5 bases, and 9 bases had no gene match. The CDR3 spans 16 residues.

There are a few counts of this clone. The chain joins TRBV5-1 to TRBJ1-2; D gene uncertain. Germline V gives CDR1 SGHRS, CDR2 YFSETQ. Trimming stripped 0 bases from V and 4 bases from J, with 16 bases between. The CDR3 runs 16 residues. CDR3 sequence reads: CASSLGVGFPLYGYTF. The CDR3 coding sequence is TGCGCCAGCAGCTTGGGAGTAGGGTTTCCCCTCTATGGCTACACCTTC.

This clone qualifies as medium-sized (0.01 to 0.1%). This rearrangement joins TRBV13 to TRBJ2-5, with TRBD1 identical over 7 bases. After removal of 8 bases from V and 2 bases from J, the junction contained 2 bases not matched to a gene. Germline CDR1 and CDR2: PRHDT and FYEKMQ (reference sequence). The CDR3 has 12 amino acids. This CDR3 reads CASGTAQETQYF. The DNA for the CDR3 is TGTGCCAGCGGGACAGCACAAGAGACCCAGTACTTC.

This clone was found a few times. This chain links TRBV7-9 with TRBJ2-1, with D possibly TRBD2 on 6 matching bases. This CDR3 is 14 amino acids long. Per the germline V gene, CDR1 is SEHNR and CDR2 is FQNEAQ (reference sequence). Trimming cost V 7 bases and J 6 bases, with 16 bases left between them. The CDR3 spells CASTRGGASNEQFF. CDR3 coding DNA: TGTGCCAGCACCCGGGGAGGAGCTAGCAATGAGCAGTTCTTC. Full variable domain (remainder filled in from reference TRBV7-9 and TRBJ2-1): DTGVSQNPRHKITKRGQNVTFRCDPISEHNRLYWYRQTLGQGPEFLTYFQNEAQLEKSRLLSDRFSAERPKGSFSTLEIQRTEQGDSAMYLCASTRGGASNEQFFGPGTRLTVL.

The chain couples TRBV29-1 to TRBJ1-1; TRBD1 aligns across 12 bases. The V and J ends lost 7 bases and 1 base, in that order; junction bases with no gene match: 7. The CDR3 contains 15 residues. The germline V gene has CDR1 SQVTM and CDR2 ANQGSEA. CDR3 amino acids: CSASGTGGTNTEAFF. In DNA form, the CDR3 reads TGCAGCGCCTCCGGGACAGGGGGCACGAACACTGAAGCTTTCTTT. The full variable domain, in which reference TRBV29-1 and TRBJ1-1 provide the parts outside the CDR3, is SAVISQKPSRDICQRGTSLTIQCQVDSQVTMMFWYRQQPGQSLTLIATANQGSEATYESGFVIDKFPISRPNLTFSTLTVSNMSPEDSSIYLCSASGTGGTNTEAFFGQGTRLTVV.

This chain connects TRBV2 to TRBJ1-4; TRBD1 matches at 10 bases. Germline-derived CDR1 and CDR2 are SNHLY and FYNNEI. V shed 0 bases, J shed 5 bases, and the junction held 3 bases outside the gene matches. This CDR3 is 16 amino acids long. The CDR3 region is CASSEARQGANEKLFF. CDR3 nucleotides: TGTGCCAGCAGTGAAGCCCGACAGGGGGCGAATGAAAAACTGTTTTTT.

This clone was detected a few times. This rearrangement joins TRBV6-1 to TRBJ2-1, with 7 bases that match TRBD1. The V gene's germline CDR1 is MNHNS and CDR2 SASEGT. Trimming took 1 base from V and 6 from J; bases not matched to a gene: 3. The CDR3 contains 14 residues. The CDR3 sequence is CASSEGTGGNEQFF. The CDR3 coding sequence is TGTGCCAGCAGTGAAGGGACAGGAGGCAATGAGCAGTTCTTC.

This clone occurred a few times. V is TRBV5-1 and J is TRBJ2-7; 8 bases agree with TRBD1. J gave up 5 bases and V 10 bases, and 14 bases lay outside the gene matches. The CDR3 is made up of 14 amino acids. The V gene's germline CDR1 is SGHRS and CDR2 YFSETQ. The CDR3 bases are TGCGCCTGTAACAGGATGGCAGGGGGCGACGAGCAGTACTTC. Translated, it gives CACNRMAGGDEQYF.

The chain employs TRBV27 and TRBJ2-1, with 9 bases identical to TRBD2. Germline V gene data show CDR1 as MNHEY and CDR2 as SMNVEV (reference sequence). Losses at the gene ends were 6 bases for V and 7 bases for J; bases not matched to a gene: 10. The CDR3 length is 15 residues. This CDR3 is CASRARRGGVNEQFF. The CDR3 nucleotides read TGTGCCAGCAGGGCGCGGCGGGGGGGAGTTAATGAGCAGTTCTTC.

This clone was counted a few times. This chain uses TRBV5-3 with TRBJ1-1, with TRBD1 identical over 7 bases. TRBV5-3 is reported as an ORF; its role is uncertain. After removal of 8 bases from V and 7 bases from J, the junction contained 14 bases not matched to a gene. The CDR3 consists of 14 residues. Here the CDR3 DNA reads TGTGCCAGCAGCCCCGGGACAGCGTCTGATGAAGCTTTCTTT. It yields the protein CASSPGTASDEAFF.

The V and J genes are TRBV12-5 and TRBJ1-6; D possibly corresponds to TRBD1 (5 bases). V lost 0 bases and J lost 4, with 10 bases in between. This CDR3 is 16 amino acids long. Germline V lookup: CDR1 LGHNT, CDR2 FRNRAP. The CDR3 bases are TGTGCTAGTGGTTTGGTTCAGGGTTCGTATAATTCACCCCTCCACTTT. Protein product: CASGLVQGSYNSPLHF. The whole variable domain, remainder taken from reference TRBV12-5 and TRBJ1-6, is DARVTQTPRHKVTEMGQEVTMRCQPILGHNTVFWYRQTMMQGLELLAYFRNRAPLDDSGMPKDRFSAEMPDATLATLKIQPSEPRDSAVYFCASGLVQGSYNSPLHFGNGTRLTVT.

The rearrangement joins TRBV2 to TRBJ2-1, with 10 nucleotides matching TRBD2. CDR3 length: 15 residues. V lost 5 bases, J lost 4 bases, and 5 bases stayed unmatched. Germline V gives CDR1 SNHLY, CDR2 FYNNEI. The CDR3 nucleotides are TGTGCCAGCAGTCTAGCGGGGGCCAATTACAATGAGCAGTTCTTC. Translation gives CASSLAGANYNEQFF.